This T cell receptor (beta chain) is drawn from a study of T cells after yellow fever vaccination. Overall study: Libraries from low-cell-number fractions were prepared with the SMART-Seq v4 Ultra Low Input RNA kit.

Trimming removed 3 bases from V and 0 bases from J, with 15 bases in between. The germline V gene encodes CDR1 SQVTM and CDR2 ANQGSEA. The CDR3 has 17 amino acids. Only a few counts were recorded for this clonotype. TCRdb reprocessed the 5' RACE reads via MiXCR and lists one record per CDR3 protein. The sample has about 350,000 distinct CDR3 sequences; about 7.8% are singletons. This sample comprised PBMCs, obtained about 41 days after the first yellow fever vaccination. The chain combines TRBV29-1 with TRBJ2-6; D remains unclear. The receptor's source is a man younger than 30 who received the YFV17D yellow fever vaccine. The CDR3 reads CSVDTGIGVSGANVLTF. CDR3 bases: TGCAGCGTTGATACTGGTATTGGAGTCTCTGGGGCCAACGTCCTGACTTTC.